This TCR beta chain was sequenced in a study of control samples from healthy donors and cancer patients. Deletions cut 0 bases from V and 3 bases from J, with 12 bases between. Germline CDR1 reads LGHNA; CDR2 reads YSLEER. This CDR3 comprises 15 residues. Method: immunoSEQ multiplex PCR; TCRdb's copy keeps in-frame clones and lacks some. Here the sample spans about 160,000 clones, around 96% being singletons. This clone was counted once. Sequenced material: blood. The chain is built from TRBV4-3 and TRBJ2-7; D is tentatively TRBD1 or TRBD2 (5 bases each). This receptor was identified in a woman aged 40 to 50 in good health. For the CDR3, the DNA is TGCGCCAGCAGCCAAGATATGGGACCCGGCTACGAGCAGTACTTC. This sequence encodes CASSQDMGPGYEQYF.